The source of this TCR beta chain is a study of blood T cell repertoires in COVID-19. Study at large: Samples of COVID-19 (acute and convalescent) were obtained from the United States, Italy and Spain. Nucleic acid was either cDNA or gDNA, and it came from T cells, B-cell-depleted T cells, or PBMCs.

Seattle patients were enrolled while actively infected and followed longitudinally. Per the original data handling: Reference gene primers were amplified, and this amplification served to estimate nucleated cell counts. TCRdb keeps only in-frame clones here, not all; method: immunoSEQ multiplex PCR. The V and J calls and clone size come from that table; D and trimming were worked out from the DNA. The data hold roughly 100,000 clones, with roughly 90% observed a single time. Material for sequencing was peripheral blood. The clonotype comes from a woman in her 50s with COVID-19, enrolled during active disease.

CDR3: CASSYSREGGEKLFF. DNA of the CDR3: TGTGCCAGCAGTTACTCGAGAGAGGGGGGGGAAAAACTGTTTTTT. The chain employs TRBV6-5 and TRBJ1-4, with D possibly being TRBD1 (6 bases). Trimming removed 0 bases at V and 8 bases at J, with 13 bases between. The CDR3 totals 15 residues. Germline values: CDR1 MNHEY, CDR2 SVGAGI.